This TCR beta chain derives from a study of CD8+ T cells in alopecia areata. Overall study context: Treated patients took oral tofacitinib at 5 to 10 mg twice daily.

Investigators isolated RNA and reverse transcribed it into cDNA to act as the sequencing template. This table comes from immunoSEQ multiplex PCR, and its TCRdb copy is limited to in-frame clones, with some not included. The table lists 90,000 to 120,000 clones, about 83% of them singletons, with roughly a quarter in the top ten. Treatment: oral pan-JAK inhibitor, 5-10 mg twice daily. The sorting of PBMCs gave CD4+ and CD8+ T cells. The CDR3 sequence is 16 residues long. V was clipped by 0 bases and J by 0 bases, with 11 bases between them. Per the germline V gene, CDR1 is SGDLS and CDR2 is YYNGEE. The rearrangement uses TRBV9 and TRBJ2-3; D possibly corresponds to TRBD1 (5 bases). This TCR was sampled from a human donor with alopecia areata. The starting material was CD8+ T cells sorted from blood, obtained at week 24, from a patient treated with tofacitinib. CDR3 coding DNA: TGTGCCAGCAGCGTAGAAGGGGCCCTTAGCACAGATACGCAGTATTTT. Translation gives CASSVEGALSTDTQYF.